This TCR beta chain was observed in a study of blood T cell repertoires in COVID-19. This CDR3 spans 15 amino acids. V was clipped by 5 bases and J by 1 base, with 13 bases between them. Per germline, CDR1 SGHTA and CDR2 FQGNSA. Using immunoSEQ multiplex PCR, the repertoire was profiled, and TCRdb retains in-frame clones only, with some absent. The sample carries about 220,000 clones, 84% recorded once. The age range of participants was 18 to 89 years, with residence in about two dozen US areas. The V call is TRBV7-2, the J call TRBJ2-3; perhaps TRBD2 as D (5 bases). Specimen: PBMCs or T cells enriched from blood (not recorded which). The TCR originated in a woman aged 35 to 49 who had recovered from COVID-19. CDR3 sequence: CASSLRAVRTDTQYF. In DNA, the CDR3 is TGTGCCAGCAGCCTGAGAGCGGTTCGCACAGATACGCAGTATTTT. The full variable domain, in which reference TRBV7-2 and TRBJ2-3 provide the parts outside the CDR3, is GAGVSQSPSNKVTEKGKDVELRCDPISGHTALYWYRQSLGQGLEFLIYFQGNSAPDKSGLPSDRFSAERTGGSVSTLTIQRTQQEDSAVYLCASSLRAVRTDTQYFGPGTRLTVL.